Below, one T cell receptor beta chain is given with its context. The CDR3 is 16 amino acids. Germline V gene data show CDR1 as SGHNT and CDR2 as YYREEE (reference sequence). Trimming removed 0 bases at V and 2 bases at J, with 14 bases between. The data originate from a study of blood T cell repertoires in COVID-19. Study-level background: Material from acute and convalescent COVID-19 was sourced from the United States, Italy and Spain. The analysed material was cDNA or gDNA that came from T cells, B-cell-depleted T cells, or PBMCs.

Clones were read by immunoSEQ multiplex PCR, and TCRdb kept only the in-frame ones, dropping some. The sample consists of around 230,000 clones, approximately 83% of them appearing once. The chain recombines TRBV5-4 with TRBJ1-2; D may be TRBD1 (5 bases). Sequencing used peripheral blood. This receptor was taken from a woman between 40 and 55 years old with active or convalescent COVID-19. The CDR3 region is CASSLDRGRLNYGYTF. The CDR3 DNA is TGTGCCAGCAGCTTGGATAGGGGCAGGTTAAACTATGGCTACACCTTC.